This T cell receptor beta chain appears in the sequencing data of a study of monozygotic twins with inflammatory bowel disease (dated by TCRdb to the late 2010s). In terms of the full investigation: In total, 28 monozygotic twin pairs made up the full study: 19 Danish pairs, all IBD-discordant, plus nine German pairs, of which four were IBD-concordant and five were IBD-discordant. Disease-associated traits were sought mainly through comparisons between IBD patients and their genetically identical healthy co-twins within discordant pairs. Each individual had, on average, about 151 000 unique TCRalpha sequences and 181 000 unique TCRbeta sequences available for analysis. Study-wide findings and limitations: A decrease in TCRbeta repertoire diversity, as measured by inverse Simpson index, was observed in IBD patients compared with their healthy co-twins. Different T cell subtypes could not be distinguished in the analysis. Repertoire similarity did not differ between concordant and discordant twins, possibly due to limited statistical power. IBD patients shared fewer clonotypes with other individuals than healthy twins did, most markedly in patients showing signs of disease activity. The results gave no support for a single strong signal or clonotype linked to IBD. Background noise and inter-individual variability may have been introduced into the repertoires by the differing immunosuppressive treatments among patients.

From each donor, an approximately 2.7 ml peripheral blood sample was collected into PAXgene tubes and kept at -80 degrees C. Without any T cell sorting, total RNA was extracted from whole blood using the PAXgene blood miRNA kit on an automated QIAcube. Peripheral blood from monozygotic twin pairs concordant or discordant for inflammatory bowel disease was subjected to deep TCRalpha and TCRbeta repertoire profiling with unique molecular barcoding. For every twin pair, smoking habits were documented, and each individual was categorised as a current, former or never smoker. Comments on this clonotype: Its cognate antigen has yet to be identified.

Library creation used 5' RACE. Preparation of each TCR library used approximately 3,200 ng of total RNA. For each sample, cDNA synthesis with SMARTScribe reverse transcriptase was split into eight separate reactions. During cDNA synthesis, template switching introduced unique molecular identifiers that contained a 6-nucleotide sample barcode. TCRalpha and TCRbeta cDNA was amplified in two nested PCRs of approximately 16 and 10 cycles, and bead purification was carried out after each PCR. Before amplification, the cDNA was both treated with uracil DNA-glycosylase and purified with the QIAquick PCR purification kit. The second PCR added Illumina TruSeq-compatible adapters along with sample-specific barcodes. TapeStation and Qubit were used to check library quality and concentration, and 5 ng of each library went into the pool. Pooled libraries were sequenced on an Illumina HiSeq2500 single-index Rapid Run with 2 x 100 bp reads and custom sequencing primers. The authors processed their data as follows. UMI-based consensus assembly with MiGEC version 1.2.6 was used to correct PCR and sequencing errors. V(D)J alignment, clonotype assembly and CDR3 extraction were performed with MiXCR version 2.1.1. To normalise gene usage, clonotype sharing and MAIT/NKT TCR abundance, the analysis used the top 1000, 10 000 and 20 000 clonotypes per sample. Diversity was computed as the inverse Simpson index with the vegan R package after downsampling to 27 000 UMIs. Statistical testing used paired Mann-Whitney U tests on the discordant twin pairs and applied Benjamini-Hochberg correction for multiple testing. TCRdb reprocessed the reads, and each CDR3 protein sequence is entered once, without DNA. The authors' filters were not applied to this entry. This sample's table lists fewer than 550,000 distinct CDR3 sequences. The top ten clonotypes cover 2% to 3% of the sample.

The source of this sequence is a human donor with ulcerative colitis or Crohn's disease, or a healthy co-twin of an affected twin (not recorded which). Source material: blood.

The CDR3 in this case is CASSQGGDGDEQFF. The chain links TRBV4-1 with TRBJ2-1; the D gene TCRdb calls, TRBD1, cannot be checked with no DNA. CDR1 and CDR2, per the germline V gene, are MGHRA and YSYEKL. The CDR3, cysteine through phenylalanine, is 14 amino acids long. No DNA sequence is on record.